This T cell receptor (beta chain) came from a study of blood T cells in healthy people across ages. In regard to this clonotype: Its antigen remains unidentified.

A sample-barcoded 5' primer and a J-beta primer mix were used in a second PCR of roughly 6 to 11 cycles. Every single cDNA molecule received a tag from a template-switch adaptor with 12 random nucleotides. MiXCR was run by TCRdb on the 5' RACE reads, yielding one entry per CDR3 protein. The sample contains roughly 1,100,000 distinct CDR3 sequences, roughly a quarter of which appear only once. No fewer than 5.5 micrograms of total RNA were isolated from every sample. The CDR3 totals 18 residues. Trimming took 7 bases from V and 2 from J; bases not matched to a gene: 14. Study-wide points: Comparison with aged donors showed that long-lived donors had more naive CD4+ cells and higher diversity.

Another study also made use of these data, one on T cells of mothers and their children. That work adds: Maternal samples each gave over 8.5 million TCR beta CDR3 reads, and child samples several million each.

The J gene is TRBJ1-4, the V gene TRBV12-3 or TRBV12-4, with 9 bases lining up with TRBD1. The receptor comes from a girl aged 2 to 10 in good health. The sequenced sample consisted of blood. CDR3 in DNA: TGTGCCAGCATCAATACCGGGACAGGGTACCCTACTAATGAAAAACTGTTTTTT. It codes for CASINTGTGYPTNEKLFF.